This entry features one T cell receptor beta chain sequence. The donors were members of the validation cohort comprising over a hundred subjects, separate from the roughly 640-subject first cohort. Germline V CDR1 and CDR2: SGHDN, FVKESK. Trimming removed 4 bases at V and 7 bases at J, with 17 bases between. CDR3 length: 15 amino acids. Assay: immunoSEQ multiplex PCR; the TCRdb copy retains only in-frame clones and omits some. This table holds 250,000 to 350,000 clones, approximately 86% found once. The data were taken from a study of cytomegalovirus exposure and HLA in healthy donors. Study-wide context: It was reported in a later analysis that the same platform had been used for the 90 to 150 validation repertoires as for the roughly 700 first-cohort repertoires.

The sequence derives from a woman in her 30s in good health and CMV-seropositive. The chain links TRBV14 to TRBJ2-1; the D gene is possibly TRBD2 (6 bases). The sequencing input was PBMCs. This CDR3 is CASSPWEVDLNEQFF. Here the CDR3 DNA reads TGTGCCAGCAGCCCCTGGGAGGTCGATTTGAATGAGCAGTTCTTC.